Shown below are 27 T cell receptor beta chains from a single sample sequenced in a study of cytomegalovirus exposure and HLA in healthy donors (dated by TCRdb to 2016 to 2017). Libraries were constructed by the immunoSEQ multiplex PCR assay. The multiplex PCR relied on a mix of 60 forward primers for TCR Vbeta segments and 13 reverse primers for TCR Jbeta segments. Drawn from immuneACCESS, this table holds only the in-frame rearrangements with V and J called that TCRdb kept. Clones are partly lost; checked studies trace under half to an unresolved V gene and leave the rest unexplained. The table for this sample lists approximately 150,000 clones; 70% to 80% of them were counted only once. Around 13% of the sample is held by the ten biggest clonotypes. Sequencing was performed on PBMCs. Every receptor here comes from a man in his forties in good health and CMV-seropositive.

The J gene is TRBJ1-1, the V gene TRBV6-6, with TRBD1 matching over 9 bases. V lost 6 bases and J lost 5; bases outside the gene matches: 10. CDR1 MNHNY and CDR2 SVGAGI come from the germline V gene (reference sequence). The CDR3 runs 15 residues. CDR3 DNA: TGTGCCAGCAGAGACCGGGACAGGGAGCGGACTGAAGCTTTCTTT. This encodes CASRDRDRERTEAFF.

The genes are TRBV9 and TRBJ2-7, with D possibly TRBD2 on 5 matching bases. Trimming removed 0 bases from V and 2 bases from J, with 12 bases in between. The CDR3 has 15 residues. Germline CDR1 and CDR2: SGDLS and YYNGEE. The CDR3 region is CASSVGPAAAYEQYF. The CDR3 DNA reads as TGTGCCAGCAGCGTAGGGCCAGCGGCCGCCTACGAGCAGTACTTC.

This chain connects TRBV18 to TRBJ2-5; the D gene is possibly TRBD2 (6 bases). Per the germline V gene, CDR1 is KGHSH and CDR2 is LQKENI. Trimming removed 0 bases at V and 5 bases at J, with 10 bases between. The CDR3 has 14 amino acids. The CDR3 spells CASSPPEGRETQYF. DNA of the CDR3: TGTGCCAGCTCACCACCGGAGGGGCGGGAGACCCAGTACTTC.

The V gene is TRBV4-3, the J gene TRBJ2-7, with D maybe TRBD2 (5 bases). This CDR3 is built from 15 residues. Germline V gene lookup returns CDR1 LGHNA and CDR2 YSLEER. The V and J ends lost 1 base and 0 bases respectively, with 10 bases between them. CDR3 DNA: TGCGCCAGCAGCCAAGTTAGTGGGAGCTCCTACGAGCAGTACTTC. This codes for CASSQVSGSSYEQYF.

The V and J genes are TRBV30 and TRBJ1-1, with D perhaps matching TRBD1 (5 bases). The V end lost 4 bases, the J end lost 4 bases, and 19 bases lay between the germline ends. The CDR3 sequence is 15 residues long. Germline V lookup: CDR1 GTSNPN, CDR2 SVGIG (reference sequence). DNA for the CDR3: TGTGCCTGGATGGGGGAGGCGGGACGGGGCACTGAAGCTTTCTTT. Encoded protein: CAWMGEAGRGTEAFF.

This sequence joins TRBV5-4 and TRBJ2-2, with 14 nucleotides matching TRBD2. The V gene end was trimmed by 4 bases and the J gene end by 4 bases; junction bases not matched to a gene: 3. CDR1 is SGHNT, CDR2 YYREEE, per germline (reference sequence). This CDR3 region has 16 residues. The CDR3 region has the DNA TGTGCCAGCAGCCGACTAGCGGGAGGGGGCACCGGGGAGCTGTTTTTT. Translation: CASSRLAGGGTGELFF.

The V and J genes are TRBV4-1 and TRBJ1-2, with D possibly matching TRBD1 (6 bases). The V end lost 4 bases, the J end lost 5 bases, and 11 bases lay between the germline ends. The CDR3 spans 13 residues. CDR1 is MGHRA and CDR2 is YSYEKL in the germline V gene. The CDR3 coding sequence is TGCGCCAGCAGCCCCGGGACATTTTATGGCTACACCTTC. It specifies CASSPGTFYGYTF.

The chain joins TRBV4-1 to TRBJ2-3; D is unresolved. Per germline, CDR1 MGHRA and CDR2 YSYEKL. This CDR3 has 12 residues. The V end was cut by 1 base, the J end by 5 bases, with 4 bases between. CDR3 protein: CASSQVLDTQYF. The CDR3 DNA reads as TGCGCCAGCAGCCAAGTCCTAGATACGCAGTATTTT.

V and J are TRBV27 and TRBJ2-2; D might be TRBD1 (7 bases). Trimming took 3 bases from V and 6 from J, leaving 14 bases between them. This CDR3 comprises 15 residues. In germline, CDR1 is MNHEY, CDR2 SMNVEV (reference sequence). The CDR3 region is CASSLLDREAGELFF. The CDR3 DNA follows: TGTGCCAGCAGTTTGCTCGACAGGGAGGCCGGGGAGCTGTTTTTT.

This rearrangement joins TRBV28 to TRBJ2-4; 10 bases map to TRBD2. The V gene's germline CDR1 is MDHEN and CDR2 SYDVKM. CDR3 length: 16 residues. The ends lost 2 bases at V and 9 bases at J; junction bases unmatched: 10. The CDR3 spells CASSLGTSVLESIQYF. The CDR3 coding sequence is TGTGCCAGCAGTTTAGGGACTAGCGTCCTAGAGAGCATTCAGTACTTC. Full variable domain (outside the CDR3, taken from reference TRBV28 and TRBJ2-4): DVKVTQSSRYLVKRTGEKVFLECVQDMDHENMFWYRQDPGLGLRLIYFSYDVKMKEKGDIPEGYSVSREKKERFSLILESASTNQTSMYLCASSLGTSVLESIQYFGAGTRLSVL.

The chain combines TRBV19 with TRBJ1-4; D is uncertain. Germline assignment: CDR1 LNHDA and CDR2 SQIVND (reference sequence). Trimming removed 3 bases from V and 8 bases from J, with 16 bases in between. The CDR3 runs 15 residues. The CDR3, as DNA: TGTGCCAGTAGTATTGGTTGGGTAGCGAGCGAAAAACTGTTTTTT. Translating it yields CASSIGWVASEKLFF.

The V gene is TRBV7-8, the J gene TRBJ2-3; tentative D call: TRBD1 (5 bases). This CDR3 is 15 amino acids long. Germline V CDR1 and CDR2: SGHVS, FQNEAQ. Trimming took off 7 bases at V and 6 bases at J, with 20 bases between the two ends. CDR3 sequence: CASTRVGAKGDTQYF. The CDR3 DNA sequence: TGTGCCAGCACCAGAGTAGGGGCCAAGGGGGATACGCAGTATTTT.

This sequence joins TRBV10-3 and TRBJ2-1; TRBD2 matches 8 bases. Germline trimming cut 8 bases from V and 9 bases from J; bases unmatched to any gene: 9. The CDR3 spans 13 residues. From germline, CDR1 is ENHRY and CDR2 SYGVKD. CDR3 coding DNA: TGTGCCATCCTACCTAAAAGCGGGAGTGAGCAGTTCTTC. It yields the protein CAILPKSGSEQFF.

The J gene is TRBJ2-7, the V gene TRBV5-1; 15 nucleotides align to TRBD2. Germline CDR1 and CDR2: SGHRS and YFSETQ. The CDR3 consists of 16 residues. The ends lost 4 bases at V and 4 bases at J; junction bases unmatched: 6. CDR3 protein: CASSPGLAGGDYEQYF. The CDR3 nucleotides read TGCGCCAGCAGCCCGGGACTAGCGGGAGGTGATTACGAGCAGTACTTC.

This sequence joins TRBV5-1 and TRBJ2-1; 7 bases align to TRBD2. The V gene end was trimmed by 4 bases and the J gene end by 7 bases; junction bases not matched to a gene: 17. The CDR3 has 17 amino acids. Germline V gene sequence: CDR1 SGHRS, CDR2 YFSETQ. CDR3 nucleotides: TGCGCCAGCAGCCGTCGCACGGGCGGGAGCCTCAGGAATGAGCAGTTCTTC. Translated, it gives CASSRRTGGSLRNEQFF.

The chain uses TRBV12-5 and TRBJ2-7; D not certain. The CDR3 length is 12 residues. The germline gives CDR1 LGHNT, CDR2 FRNRAP. With 4 bases removed from V and 3 bases from J, the gap between germline ends came to 7 bases. The CDR3 sequence: CASGSGLYEQYF. CDR3 bases: TGTGCTAGTGGTTCGGGTCTCTACGAGCAGTACTTC.

This chain joins TRBV6-6 and TRBJ1-5; 7 bases map to TRBD1. The V segment lost 2 bases and the J segment 5 bases; nucleotides outside the gene matches: 3. CDR3 length equals 14 residues. Per the germline V gene, CDR1 is MNHNY and CDR2 is SVGAGI (reference sequence). CDR3 coding DNA: TGTGCCAGCAGTTACCTGCAGGGGGATCAGCCCCAGCATTTT. Its translation: CASSYLQGDQPQHF.

This clone occurred once. V is TRBV6-5 and J is TRBJ2-5; D is perhaps TRBD1 (7 bases). From germline, CDR1 is MNHEY and CDR2 SVGAGI. This CDR3 contains 14 residues. Trimming stripped 5 bases from V and 4 bases from J, with 14 bases between. The CDR3 DNA follows: TGTGCCAGCAGTGGCAGGGGGGTTGGAGAGACCCAGTACTTC. Encoded protein: CASSGRGVGETQYF.

The J gene is TRBJ2-5, the V gene TRBV13; D gene ambiguous. The J call may be in error: the DNA end matches TRBJ2-7 better. Germline values: CDR1 PRHDT, CDR2 FYEKMQ (reference sequence). The CDR3 length is 14 residues. CDR3: CASSLGRVGGEQYF. The CDR3 nucleotides are TGTGCCAGCAGCTTAGGCCGGGTAGGTGGCGAGCAGTACTTC.

The rearrangement links TRBV4-2 to TRBJ2-1; 7 bases map to TRBD2. V lost 0 bases, J lost 3 bases, and 11 bases stayed unmatched. CDR3 length equals 18 residues. Germline lookup yields CDR1 LGHNA and CDR2 YNFKEQ. CDR3 nucleotide sequence: TGTGCCAGCAGCCAAGATTCTTTGAAGCGGGGTAGCTACAATGAGCAGTTCTTC. Translated: CASSQDSLKRGSYNEQFF.

The chain has TRBV11-3 and TRBJ2-1, with 9 bases lining up with TRBD2. The germline V gene has CDR1 SGHNT and CDR2 YENEEA. Trimming removed 0 bases from V and 4 bases from J; junction bases left unmatched: 10. The CDR3 is made up of 18 amino acids. CDR3 bases: TGTGCCAGCAGCTTAGATCGGGGAGCGGGAGGAACTTACAATGAGCAGTTCTTC. It is translated as CASSLDRGAGGTYNEQFF.

This chain uses TRBV4-2 with TRBJ2-7; possible D gene TRBD2, 6 bases. V lost 0 bases to trimming and J lost 4 bases, with 19 bases between them. This CDR3 comprises 17 residues. Germline V gives CDR1 LGHNA, CDR2 YNFKEQ. CDR3 protein: CASSQEGEAGYTYEQYF. CDR3 sequence (DNA): TGTGCCAGCAGCCAAGAAGGGGAGGCGGGTTACACTTACGAGCAGTACTTC.

The V call is TRBV18, the J call TRBJ2-7, with 11 bases lining up with TRBD1. The germline V gene encodes CDR1 KGHSH and CDR2 LQKENI. The CDR3 sequence is 15 residues long. After removal of 3 bases from V and 9 bases from J, the junction contained 10 bases not matched to a gene. For the CDR3, the DNA is TGTGCCAGCTCACCCTCCGGACAGGGGGCGGGAGGGCAGTACTTC. Translated: CASSPSGQGAGGQYF. Filled out from reference TRBV18 and TRBJ2-7, the complete variable domain reads NAGVMQNPRHLVRRRGQEARLRCSPMKGHSHVYWYRQLPEEGLKFMVYLQKENIIDESGMPKERFSAEFPKEGPSILRIQQVVRGDSAAYFCASSPSGQGAGGQYFGPGTRLTVT.

This chain links TRBV27 with TRBJ2-7, with 8 bases aligning to TRBD1. Unmatched junction bases numbered 12, after V lost 7 bases and J lost 4 bases. The CDR3 contains 15 residues. Germline V gene data show CDR1 as MNHEY and CDR2 as SMNVEV (reference sequence). The CDR3 spells CASTPAPGGGYEQYF. The CDR3 coding sequence is TGTGCCAGCACCCCAGCCCCAGGGGGCGGGTACGAGCAGTACTTC.

CDR3 in DNA: TGTGCCAGTAGTACCCGACGAGGCGAGCAGTACTTC. It encodes CASSTRRGEQYF. The V and J genes are TRBV19 and TRBJ2-7; D not resolved. Trimming took off 4 bases at V and 6 bases at J, with 10 bases between the two ends. The germline gives CDR1 LNHDA, CDR2 SQIVND (reference sequence). The CDR3 spans 12 residues.

The rearrangement links TRBV6-4 to TRBJ2-2; 7 nucleotides line up with TRBD2. The germline gives CDR1 MRHNA, CDR2 SNTAGT. Trimming removed 5 bases from V and 2 bases from J; junction bases left unmatched: 2. The CDR3 has 14 amino acids. CDR3 protein: CASSRAGNTGELFF. CDR3 coding DNA: TGTGCCAGCAGTCGAGCGGGAAACACCGGGGAGCTGTTTTTT.

The CDR3 here is CASSPGTVMTDTQYF. CDR3 bases: TGCGCCAGCAGCCCCGGGACAGTCATGACAGATACGCAGTATTTT. The chain recombines TRBV5-1 with TRBJ2-3, with 7 bases matching TRBD1. V lost 4 bases, J lost 3 bases, and 8 bases stayed unmatched. The CDR3 is made up of 15 amino acids. Germline assignment: CDR1 SGHRS and CDR2 YFSETQ.